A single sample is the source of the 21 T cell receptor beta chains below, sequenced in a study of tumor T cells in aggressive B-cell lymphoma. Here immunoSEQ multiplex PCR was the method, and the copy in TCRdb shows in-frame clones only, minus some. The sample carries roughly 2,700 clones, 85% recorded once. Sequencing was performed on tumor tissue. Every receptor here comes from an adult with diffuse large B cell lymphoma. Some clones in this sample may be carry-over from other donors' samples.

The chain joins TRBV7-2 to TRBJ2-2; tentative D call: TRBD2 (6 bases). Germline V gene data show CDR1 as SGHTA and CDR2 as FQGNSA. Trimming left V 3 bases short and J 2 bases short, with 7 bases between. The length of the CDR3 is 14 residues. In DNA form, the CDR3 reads TGTGCCAGCAGCTTTAGCGGAAACACCGGGGAGCTGTTTTTT. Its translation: CASSFSGNTGELFF.

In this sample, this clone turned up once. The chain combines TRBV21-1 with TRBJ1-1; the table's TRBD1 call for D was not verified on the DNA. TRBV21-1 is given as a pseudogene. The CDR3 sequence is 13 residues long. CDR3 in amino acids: CASSKCRQARAFF. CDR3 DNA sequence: TGTGCCAGCAGCAAATGTAGACAGGCTCGAGCTTTCTTT.

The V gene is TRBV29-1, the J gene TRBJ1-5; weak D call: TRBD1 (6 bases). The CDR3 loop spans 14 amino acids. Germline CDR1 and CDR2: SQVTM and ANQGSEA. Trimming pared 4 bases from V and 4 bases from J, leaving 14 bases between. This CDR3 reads CSVGGQTGNQPQHF. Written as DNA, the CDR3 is TGCAGCGTTGGGGGCCAAACAGGGAATCAGCCCCAGCATTTT.

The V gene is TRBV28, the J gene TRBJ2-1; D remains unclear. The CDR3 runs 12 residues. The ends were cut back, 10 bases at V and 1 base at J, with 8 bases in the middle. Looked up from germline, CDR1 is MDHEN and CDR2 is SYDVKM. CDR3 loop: CATQASYNEQFF. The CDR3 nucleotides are TGTGCCACCCAGGCATCCTACAATGAGCAGTTCTTC.

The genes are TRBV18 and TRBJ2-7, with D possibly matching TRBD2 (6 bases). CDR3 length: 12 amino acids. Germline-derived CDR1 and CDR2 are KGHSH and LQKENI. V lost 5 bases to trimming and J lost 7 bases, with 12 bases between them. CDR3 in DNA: TGTGCCAGCTCATCCGGGAGCGAGGAGCAGTACTTC. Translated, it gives CASSSGSEEQYF.

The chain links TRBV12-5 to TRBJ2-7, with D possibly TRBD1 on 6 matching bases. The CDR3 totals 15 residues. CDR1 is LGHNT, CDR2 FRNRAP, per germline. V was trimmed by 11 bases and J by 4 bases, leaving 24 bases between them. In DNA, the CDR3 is TGTGCTGGAAGGGACATCCGCAAACAGAGGTACGAGCAGTACGTC. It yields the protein CAGRDIRKQRYEQYV.

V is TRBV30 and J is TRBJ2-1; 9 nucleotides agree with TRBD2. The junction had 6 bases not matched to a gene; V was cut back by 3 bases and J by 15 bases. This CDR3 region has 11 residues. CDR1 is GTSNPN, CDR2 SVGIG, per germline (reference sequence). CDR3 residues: CAWSAGTSPFF. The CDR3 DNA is TGTGCCTGGAGCGCCGGGACTAGCCCGTTCTTC.

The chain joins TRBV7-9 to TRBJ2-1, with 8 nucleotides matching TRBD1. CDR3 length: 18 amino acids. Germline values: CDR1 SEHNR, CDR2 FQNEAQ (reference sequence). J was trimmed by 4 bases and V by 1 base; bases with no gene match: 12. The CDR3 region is CASSLDVGQALNYNEQFF. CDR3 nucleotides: TGTGCCAGCAGCTTAGATGTGGGACAGGCCCTTAATTACAATGAGCAGTTCTTC.

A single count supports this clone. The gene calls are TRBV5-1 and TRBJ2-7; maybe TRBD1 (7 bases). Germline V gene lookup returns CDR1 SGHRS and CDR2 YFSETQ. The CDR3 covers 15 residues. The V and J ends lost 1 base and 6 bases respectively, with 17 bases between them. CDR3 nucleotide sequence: TGCGCCAGCAGCTTGAGAGGGCCGGGGGACAGCGAGCAGTACTTC. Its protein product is CASSLRGPGDSEQYF.

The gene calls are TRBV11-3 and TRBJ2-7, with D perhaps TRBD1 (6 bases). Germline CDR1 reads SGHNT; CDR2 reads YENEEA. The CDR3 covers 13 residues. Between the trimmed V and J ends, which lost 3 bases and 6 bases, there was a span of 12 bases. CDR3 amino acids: CASSFTRDTEQYF. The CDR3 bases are TGTGCCAGCAGCTTTACCCGGGACACCGAGCAGTACTTC.

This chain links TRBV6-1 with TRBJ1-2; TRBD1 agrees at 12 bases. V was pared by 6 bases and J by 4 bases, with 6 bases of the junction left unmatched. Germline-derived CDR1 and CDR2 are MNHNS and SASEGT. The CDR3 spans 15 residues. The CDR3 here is CASRRDRGPSYGYTF. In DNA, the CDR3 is TGTGCCAGCAGACGGGACAGGGGGCCCAGCTATGGCTACACCTTC.

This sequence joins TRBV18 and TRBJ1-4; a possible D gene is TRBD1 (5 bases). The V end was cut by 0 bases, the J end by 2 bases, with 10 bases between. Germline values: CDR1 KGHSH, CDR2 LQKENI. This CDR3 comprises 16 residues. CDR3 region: CASSPPIGGTNEKLFF. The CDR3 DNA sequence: TGTGCCAGCTCACCACCGATCGGGGGGACTAATGAAAAACTGTTTTTT.

The CDR3 region has the DNA TGTGCCAGCAGCTTCCGACTAGCGGGAGGCCGGGACATTCAGTACTTC. Amino acids: CASSFRLAGGRDIQYF. This chain links TRBV7-2 with TRBJ2-4; 13 bases align to TRBD2. Germline loops: CDR1 SGHTA, CDR2 FQGNSA. This CDR3 region has 16 residues. Trimming removed 3 bases from V and 8 bases from J; junction bases left unmatched: 7.

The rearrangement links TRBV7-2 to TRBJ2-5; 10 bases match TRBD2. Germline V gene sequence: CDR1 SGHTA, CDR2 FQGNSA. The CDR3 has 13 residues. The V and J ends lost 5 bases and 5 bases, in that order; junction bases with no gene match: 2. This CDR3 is CASSVSGRETQYF. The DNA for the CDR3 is TGTGCCAGCAGCGTTAGCGGGAGGGAGACCCAGTACTTC.

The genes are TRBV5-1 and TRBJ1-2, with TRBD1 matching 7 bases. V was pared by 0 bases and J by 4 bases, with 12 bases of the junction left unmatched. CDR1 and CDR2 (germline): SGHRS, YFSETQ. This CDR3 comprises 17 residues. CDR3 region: CASSLESKDRLRYGYTF. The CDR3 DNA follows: TGCGCCAGCAGCTTGGAATCGAAGGACAGGTTGCGCTATGGCTACACCTTC.

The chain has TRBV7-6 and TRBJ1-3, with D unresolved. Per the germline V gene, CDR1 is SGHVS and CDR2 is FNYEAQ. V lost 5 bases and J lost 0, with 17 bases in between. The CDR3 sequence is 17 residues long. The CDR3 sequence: CASSPALRLHSGNTIYF. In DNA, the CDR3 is TGTGCCAGCAGCCCAGCCCTTCGACTACACTCTGGAAACACCATATATTTT.

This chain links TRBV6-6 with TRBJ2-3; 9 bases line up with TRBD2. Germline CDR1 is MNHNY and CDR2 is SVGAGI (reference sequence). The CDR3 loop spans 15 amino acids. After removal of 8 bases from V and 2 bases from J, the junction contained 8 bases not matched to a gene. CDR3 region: CASASRGGLTDTQYF. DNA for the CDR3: TGTGCCAGCGCCTCGCGGGGGGGCCTCACAGATACGCAGTATTTT.

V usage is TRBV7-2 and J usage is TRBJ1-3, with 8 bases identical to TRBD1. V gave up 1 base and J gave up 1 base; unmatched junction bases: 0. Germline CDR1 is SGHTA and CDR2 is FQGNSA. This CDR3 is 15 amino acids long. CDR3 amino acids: CASSLDRGSGNTIYF. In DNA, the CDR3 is TGTGCCAGCAGCTTAGACAGGGGGTCTGGAAACACCATATATTTT.

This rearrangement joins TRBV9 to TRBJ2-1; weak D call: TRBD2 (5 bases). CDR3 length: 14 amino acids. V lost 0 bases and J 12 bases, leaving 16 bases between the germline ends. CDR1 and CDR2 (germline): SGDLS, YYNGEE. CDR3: CASSVDVEPSGQFF. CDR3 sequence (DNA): TGTGCCAGCAGCGTAGACGTCGAGCCCAGCGGGCAGTTCTTC.

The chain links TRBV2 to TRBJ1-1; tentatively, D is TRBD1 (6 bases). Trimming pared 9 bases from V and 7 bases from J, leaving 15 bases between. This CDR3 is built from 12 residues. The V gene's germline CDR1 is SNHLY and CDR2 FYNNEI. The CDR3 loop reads CASTRGAGEAFF. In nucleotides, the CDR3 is TGTGCCAGTACGCGGGGGGCGGGTGAAGCTTTCTTT. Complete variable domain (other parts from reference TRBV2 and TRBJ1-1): EPEVTQTPSHQVTQMGQEVILRCVPISNHLYFYWYRQILGQKVEFLVSFYNNEISEKSEIFDDQFSVERPDGSNFTLKIRSTKLEDSAMYFCASTRGAGEAFFGQGTRLTVV.

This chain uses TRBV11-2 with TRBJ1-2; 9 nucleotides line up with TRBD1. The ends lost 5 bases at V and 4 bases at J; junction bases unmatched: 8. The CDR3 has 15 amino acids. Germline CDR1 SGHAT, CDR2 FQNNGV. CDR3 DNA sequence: TGTGCCAGCAGCCGGACAGGGGCAGGAATCTATGGCTACACCTTC. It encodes CASSRTGAGIYGYTF.